This T cell receptor (beta chain) came from a study of CD8 T cells in cerebrospinal fluid in Alzheimer's disease. Findings and caveats of the study: EBV-specific TCRs in cerebrospinal fluid reportedly do not establish a causal EBV–Alzheimer's link.

CDR1 is MDHEN, CDR2 SYDVKM, per germline. The CDR3 has 16 residues. This clonotype ranks as large (0.1 to 1%) in terms of frequency. Antigen: not known. No DNA is given; TCRdb re-called the 10x single-cell sequencing reads and lists each CDR3 protein once. In total, the table holds around 1,500 distinct CDR3 sequences. The sequence derives from a human donor with Alzheimer's disease. The rearrangement links TRBV28 to TRBJ2-1; absent DNA, TCRdb's TRBD1 call cannot be checked. Sample: cerebrospinal fluid. CDR3 protein: CASIPLRDILPNEQFF.